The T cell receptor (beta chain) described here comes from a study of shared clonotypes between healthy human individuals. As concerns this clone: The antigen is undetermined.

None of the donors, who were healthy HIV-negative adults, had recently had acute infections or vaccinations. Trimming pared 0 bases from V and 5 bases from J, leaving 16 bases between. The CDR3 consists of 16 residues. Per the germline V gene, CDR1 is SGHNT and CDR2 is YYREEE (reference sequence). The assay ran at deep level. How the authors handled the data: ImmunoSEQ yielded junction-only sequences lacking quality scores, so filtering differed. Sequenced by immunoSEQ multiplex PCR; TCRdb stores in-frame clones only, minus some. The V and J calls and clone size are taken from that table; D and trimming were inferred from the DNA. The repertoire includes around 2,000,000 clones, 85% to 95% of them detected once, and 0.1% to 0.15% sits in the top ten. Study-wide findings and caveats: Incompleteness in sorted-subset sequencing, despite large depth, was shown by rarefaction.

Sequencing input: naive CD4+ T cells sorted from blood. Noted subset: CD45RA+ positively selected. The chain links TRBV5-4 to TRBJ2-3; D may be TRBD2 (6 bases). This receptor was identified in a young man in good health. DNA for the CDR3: TGTGCCAGCAGCTTGGCGGGATCTAGCGCTTTAGATACGCAGTATTTT. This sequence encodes CASSLAGSSALDTQYF.